These T cell receptor beta chains were read from a single sample in a study of T cell responses to AZD1222 COVID-19 vaccine. Sequencing was performed with immunoSEQ multiplex PCR; in TCRdb, only in-frame clones are kept and a portion is missing. The profile covers around 150,000 clones, with roughly 85% appearing a single time and around 7.9% taken by the ten largest. The sample in question was peripheral blood, obtained 28 days after the second dose of the MenACWY control vaccine. These receptors originate from an adult who received the MenACWY meningococcal vaccine as a control. Both conserved end residues are part of each CDR3. The D gene is left open where the match is weak. Clone size is given for some rows only: seen once, a few or many times, or a class if the clone is expanded.

TRBV5-8	NA	TRBJ1-3	NA	CASSFGEGFSGNTIYF	TGTGCCAGCAGCTTTGGTGAGGGATTCTCTGGAAACACCATATATTTT
TRBV7-2	NA	TRBJ1-2	NA	CASSLSQANYGYTF	TGTGCCAGCAGCTTGTCGCAGGCTAACTATGGCTACACCTTC
TRBV6-5	TRBD1	TRBJ1-5	once	CASSNSGQGGNQPQHF	TGTGCCAGCAGTAACTCCGGACAGGGGGGCAATCAGCCCCAGCATTTT
TRBV5-6	NA	TRBJ2-3	NA	CASSSSGTDTQYF	TGTGCCAGCAGCTCCTCCGGGACAGATACGCAGTATTTT
TRBV7-2	NA	TRBJ1-3	NA	CASSLGWSGNTIYF	TGTGCCAGCAGCTTAGGGTGGTCTGGAAACACCATATATTTT
TRBV2	NA	TRBJ1-2	NA	CASSEGAGYGYTF	TGTGCCAGCAGTGAAGGGGCGGGGTATGGCTACACCTTC
TRBV7-2	TRBD1	TRBJ1-1	NA	CASSRWDSRNEAFF	TGTGCCAGCAGCAGATGGGACAGCCGGAATGAAGCTTTCTTT
TRBV25-1	NA	TRBJ2-5	NA	CASSESRTVGLQETQYF	TGTGCCAGCAGTGAAAGCCGGACAGTGGGGTTACAAGAGACCCAGTACTTC
TRBV19	NA	TRBJ2-7	NA	CASSMVAREQYF	TGTGCCAGTAGTATGGTGGCGCGCGAGCAGTACTTC
TRBV5-5	NA	TRBJ1-1	few	CASSPRGAYTEAFF	TGTGCCAGCAGCCCCCGGGGGGCGTACACTGAAGCTTTCTTT
TRBV6-1	NA	TRBJ1-6	few	CASSERDNSPLHF	TGTGCCAGCAGTGAAAGGGACAATTCACCCCTCCACTTT
TRBV5-1	NA	TRBJ2-7	NA	CASSLQGTYEQYF	TGCGCCAGCAGCTTGCAGGGGACCTACGAGCAGTACTTC
TRBV5-4	NA	TRBJ1-4	NA	CASSLFPNEKLFF	TGTGCCAGCAGCTTGTTCCCTAATGAAAAACTGTTTTTT
TRBV10-3	TRBD2	TRBJ2-3	NA	CAIRAGLEGSDTQYF	TGTGCCATCAGGGCTGGACTAGAGGGCTCAGATACGCAGTATTTT
TRBV18	NA	TRBJ2-7	NA	CASSPEYEQYF	TGTGCCAGCTCACCAGAGTACGAGCAGTACTTC
TRBV18	NA	TRBJ1-1	NA	CASSPGAMNTEAFF	TGTGCCAGCTCACCAGGAGCCATGAACACTGAAGCTTTCTTT
TRBV6-6	TRBD1	TRBJ2-7	NA	CASLRTGTFHEQYF	TGTGCCAGCTTGCGGACAGGGACATTCCACGAGCAGTACTTC
TRBV13	TRBD1	TRBJ1-4	NA	CASSAGQGTTNEKLFF	TGTGCCAGCAGCGCGGGACAGGGCACAACTAATGAAAAACTGTTTTTT
TRBV11-2	NA	TRBJ1-1	NA	CASSPVGGYTEAFF	TGTGCCAGCAGTCCCGTGGGGGGTTATACTGAAGCTTTCTTT
TRBV21-1	NA	TRBJ1-6	few	CASSKSFKRDPANSPLHF	TGTGCCAGCAGCAAGTCCTTTAAGCGGGACCCAGCCAATTCACCCCTCCACTTT
TRBV28	NA	TRBJ2-7	NA	CASSWTLDYEQYF	TGTGCCAGCAGTTGGACCCTCGACTACGAGCAGTACTTC
TRBV11-3	TRBD1	TRBJ2-7	NA	CASSLGGTVSPGEQYF	TGTGCCAGCAGCTTAGGGGGGACAGTGTCCCCGGGGGAGCAGTACTTC
TRBV6-5	NA	TRBJ1-6	NA	CASSYLFSTAQPLHF	TGTGCCAGCAGTTATCTTTTCAGTACGGCCCAGCCCCTCCACTTT
TRBV1	NA	TRBJ2-3	once	CTSSPSGKGADTQYF	TGCACCAGCAGCCCGAGCGGGAAAGGGGCAGATACGCAGTATTTT
TRBV15	NA	TRBJ1-6	once	CATSRQQGGYNSPLHF	TGTGCCACCAGCAGACAACAGGGAGGGTATAATTCACCCCTCCACTTT
TRBV12-5	NA	TRBJ1-3	NA	CASGTPRVSGNTIYF	TGTGCTAGTGGTACCCCGCGGGTCTCTGGAAACACCATATATTTT
TRBV6-5	TRBD2	TRBJ2-2	NA	CASSYSTGRVGELFF	TGTGCCAGCAGTTACTCGACTGGGAGGGTCGGGGAGCTGTTTTTT
TRBV2	TRBD1	TRBJ1-1	NA	CASDRGNTEAFF	TGTGCCAGTGACAGGGGAAACACTGAAGCTTTCTTT
TRBV3-1/TRBV3-2	NA	TRBJ1-1	NA	CASSPTGGDTEAFF	TGTGCCAGCAGCCCAACGGGCGGCGACACTGAAGCTTTCTTT
TRBV13	NA	TRBJ1-2	NA	CASSSSVRGLKNGYTF	TGTGCCAGCAGCTCTTCGGTCCGGGGGCTTAAAAATGGCTACACCTTC
TRBV20-1	TRBD2	TRBJ2-5	NA	CSASTTVAGATETQYF	TGCAGTGCTAGTACGACCGTAGCGGGGGCAACGGAGACCCAGTACTTC
TRBV4-3	NA	TRBJ1-2	once	CASSQADSTYGYTF	TGCGCCAGCAGCCAAGCCGACAGCACCTATGGCTACACCTTC
TRBV18	TRBD1	TRBJ1-2	few	CASSTAGGLYGYTF	TGTGCCAGCTCCACCGCAGGGGGCCTCTATGGCTACACCTTC
TRBV29-1	NA	TRBJ1-1	once	CSVAGANTEAFF	TGCAGCGTCGCCGGAGCCAACACTGAAGCTTTCTTT
TRBV5-1	NA	TRBJ2-7	NA	CASSSPGSYEQYF	TGCGCCAGCAGCTCGCCCGGGTCCTACGAGCAGTACTTC
TRBV5-5	NA	TRBJ1-1	NA	CASSLLGGAEAFF	TGTGCCAGCAGCTTATTGGGGGGTGCTGAAGCTTTCTTT
TRBV19	NA	TRBJ1-1	NA	CASSISRDTEAFF	TGTGCCAGTAGTATTAGCCGGGACACTGAAGCTTTCTTT
TRBV12-3/TRBV12-4	TRBD1	TRBJ2-1	NA	CASSLRDRQFF	TGTGCCAGCAGTTTAAGGGACAGGCAGTTCTTC
TRBV29-1	NA	TRBJ1-2	NA	CSVVSGPPGYTF	TGCAGCGTTGTGTCTGGGCCGCCGGGCTACACCTTC
TRBV19	TRBD1	TRBJ1-1	NA	CASISSRDRGRVNTEAFF	TGTGCCAGTATCAGTTCCCGGGACAGGGGGCGCGTGAACACTGAAGCTTTCTTT
TRBV15	NA	TRBJ2-1	NA	CATSRDSLGAYNEQFF	TGTGCCACCAGCAGAGACAGCTTGGGGGCCTACAATGAGCAGTTCTTC
TRBV25-1	NA	TRBJ1-4	NA	CASSEGQGIEKLFF	TGTGCCAGCAGTGAGGGCCAGGGGATAGAAAAACTGTTTTTT
TRBV7-7	TRBD2	TRBJ2-1	NA	CASSPSGGKSSYNEQFF	TGTGCCAGCAGCCCCAGCGGGGGAAAGAGCTCCTACAATGAGCAGTTCTTC
TRBV12-3/TRBV12-4	NA	TRBJ1-1	NA	CASTRVRNTEAFF	TGTGCCAGCACCCGAGTGAGGAACACTGAAGCTTTCTTT
TRBV2	NA	TRBJ2-3	once	CASSDPYTDTQYF	TGTGCCAGCAGTGACCCGTACACAGATACGCAGTATTTT